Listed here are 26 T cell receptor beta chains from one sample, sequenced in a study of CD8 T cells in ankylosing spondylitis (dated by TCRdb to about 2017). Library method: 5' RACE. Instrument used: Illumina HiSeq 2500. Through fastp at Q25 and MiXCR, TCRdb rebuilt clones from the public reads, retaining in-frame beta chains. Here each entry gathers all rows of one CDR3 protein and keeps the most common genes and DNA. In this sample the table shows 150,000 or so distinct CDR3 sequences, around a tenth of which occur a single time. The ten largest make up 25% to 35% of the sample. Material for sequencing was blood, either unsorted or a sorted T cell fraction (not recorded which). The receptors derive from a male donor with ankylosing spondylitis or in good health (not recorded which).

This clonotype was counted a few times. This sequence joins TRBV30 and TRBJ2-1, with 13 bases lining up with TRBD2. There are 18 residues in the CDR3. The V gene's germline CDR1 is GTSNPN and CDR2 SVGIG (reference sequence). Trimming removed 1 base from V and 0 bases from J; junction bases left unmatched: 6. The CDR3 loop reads CAWSAPGLAGSSYNEQFF. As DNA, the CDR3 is TGTGCCTGGAGTGCCCCGGGACTAGCGGGAAGCTCCTACAATGAGCAGTTCTTC. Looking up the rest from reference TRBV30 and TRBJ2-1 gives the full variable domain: SQTIHQWPATLVQPVGSPLSLECTVEGTSNPNLYWYRQAAGRGLQLLFYSVGIGQISSEVPQNLSASRPQDRQFILSSKKLLLSDSGFYLCAWSAPGLAGSSYNEQFFGPGTRLTVL.

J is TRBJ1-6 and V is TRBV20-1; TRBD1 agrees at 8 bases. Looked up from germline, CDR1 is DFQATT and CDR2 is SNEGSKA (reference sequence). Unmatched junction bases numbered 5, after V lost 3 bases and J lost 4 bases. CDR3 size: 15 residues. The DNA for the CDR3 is TGCAGTGCTAGGGGAGGGACAGGTTATAATTCACCCCTCCACTTT. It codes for CSARGGTGYNSPLHF.

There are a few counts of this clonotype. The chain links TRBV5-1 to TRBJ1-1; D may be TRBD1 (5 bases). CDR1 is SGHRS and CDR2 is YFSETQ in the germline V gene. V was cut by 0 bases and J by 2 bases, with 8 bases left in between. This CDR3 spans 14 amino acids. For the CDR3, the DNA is TGCGCCAGCAGCTTGGGGACATCCAACACTGAAGCTTTCTTT. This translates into CASSLGTSNTEAFF. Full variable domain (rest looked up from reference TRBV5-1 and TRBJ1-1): KAGVTQTPRYLIKTRGQQVTLSCSPISGHRSVSWYQQTPGQGLQFLFEYFSETQRNKGNFPGRFSGRQFSNSRSEMNVSTLELGDSALYLCASSLGTSNTEAFFGQGTRLTVV.

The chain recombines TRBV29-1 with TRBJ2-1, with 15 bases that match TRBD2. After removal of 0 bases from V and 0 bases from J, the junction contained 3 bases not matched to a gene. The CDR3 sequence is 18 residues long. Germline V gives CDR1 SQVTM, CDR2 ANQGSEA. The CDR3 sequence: CSVEDWTSGRGSYNEQFF. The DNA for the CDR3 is TGCAGCGTTGAAGATTGGACTAGCGGGAGGGGCTCCTACAATGAGCAGTTCTTC.

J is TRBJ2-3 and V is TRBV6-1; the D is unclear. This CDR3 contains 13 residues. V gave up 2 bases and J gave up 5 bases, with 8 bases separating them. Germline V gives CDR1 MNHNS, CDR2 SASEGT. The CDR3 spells CASSEMKGDTQYF. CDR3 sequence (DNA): TGTGCCAGCAGTGAAATGAAGGGAGATACGCAGTATTTT.

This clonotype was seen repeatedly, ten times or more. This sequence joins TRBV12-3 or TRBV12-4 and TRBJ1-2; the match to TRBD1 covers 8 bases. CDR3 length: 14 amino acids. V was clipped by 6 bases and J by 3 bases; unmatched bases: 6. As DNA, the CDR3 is TGTGCCAGCAGATCCACAGGGGGAGACTATGGCTACACCTTC. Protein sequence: CASRSTGGDYGYTF.

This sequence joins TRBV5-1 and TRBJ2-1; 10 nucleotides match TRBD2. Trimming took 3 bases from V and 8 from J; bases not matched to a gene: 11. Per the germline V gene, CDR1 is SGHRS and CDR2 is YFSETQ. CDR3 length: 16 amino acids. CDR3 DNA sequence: TGCGCCAGCAGCTCTGGACTAGCGGTGACGGGGGATGAGCAGTTCTTC. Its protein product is CASSSGLAVTGDEQFF.

CDR3 sequence: CASSSLAGVGTGELFF. The CDR3 DNA reads as TGTGCCAGCAGCTCTTTAGCGGGAGTAGGCACCGGGGAGCTGTTTTTT. The genes are TRBV9 and TRBJ2-2; 9 bases align to TRBD2. Germline assignment: CDR1 SGDLS and CDR2 YYNGEE. The V segment lost 4 bases and the J segment 4 bases; nucleotides outside the gene matches: 8. This CDR3 is built from 16 residues. The whole variable domain, filled in from reference TRBV9 and TRBJ2-2, reads DSGVTQTPKHLITATGQRVTLRCSPRSGDLSVYWYQQSLDQGLQFLIQYYNGEERAKGNILERFSAQQFPDLHSELNLSSLELGDSALYFCASSSLAGVGTGELFFGEGSRLTVL.

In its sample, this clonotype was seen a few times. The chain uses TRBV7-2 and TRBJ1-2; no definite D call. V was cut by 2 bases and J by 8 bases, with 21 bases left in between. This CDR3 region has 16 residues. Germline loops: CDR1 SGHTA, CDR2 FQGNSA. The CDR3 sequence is CASSLRLAASHGGYTF. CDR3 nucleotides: TGTGCCAGCAGCTTAAGGCTAGCGGCTTCCCATGGAGGCTACACCTTC.

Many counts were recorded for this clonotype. CDR3 region: CASSASGTGNQPQHF. The DNA of the CDR3 is TGTGCCAGCAGTGCCTCCGGGACAGGGAATCAGCCCCAGCATTTT. The V call is TRBV27, the J call TRBJ1-5; 9 nucleotides align to TRBD1. This CDR3 is built from 15 residues. The germline V gene encodes CDR1 MNHEY and CDR2 SMNVEV (reference sequence). V gave up 5 bases and J gave up 4 bases; unmatched junction bases: 6.

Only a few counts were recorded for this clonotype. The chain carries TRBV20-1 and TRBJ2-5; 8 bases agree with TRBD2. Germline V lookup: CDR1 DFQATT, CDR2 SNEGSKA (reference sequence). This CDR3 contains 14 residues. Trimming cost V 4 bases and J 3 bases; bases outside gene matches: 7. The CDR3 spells CSATRLAREETQYF. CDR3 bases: TGCAGTGCTACCCGACTAGCGCGAGAAGAGACCCAGTACTTC.

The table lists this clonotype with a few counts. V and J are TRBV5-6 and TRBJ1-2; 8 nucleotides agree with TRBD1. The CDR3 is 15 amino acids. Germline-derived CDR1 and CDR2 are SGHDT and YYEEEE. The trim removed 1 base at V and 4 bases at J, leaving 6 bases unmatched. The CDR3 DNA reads TGTGCCAGCAGCTTGTCCCAACAGGGGGGCTATGGCTACACCTTC. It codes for CASSLSQQGGYGYTF.

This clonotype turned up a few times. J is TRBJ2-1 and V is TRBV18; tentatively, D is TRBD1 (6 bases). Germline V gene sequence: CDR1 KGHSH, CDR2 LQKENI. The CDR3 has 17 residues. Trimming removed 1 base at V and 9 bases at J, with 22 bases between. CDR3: CASSPRGQTGQDIEQFF. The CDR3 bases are TGTGCCAGCTCACCACGGGGGCAGACGGGCCAAGATATTGAGCAGTTCTTC.

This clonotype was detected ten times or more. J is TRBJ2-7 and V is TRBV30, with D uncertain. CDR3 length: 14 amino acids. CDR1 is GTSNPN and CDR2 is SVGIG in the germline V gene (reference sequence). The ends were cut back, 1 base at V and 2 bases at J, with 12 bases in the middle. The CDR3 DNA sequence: TGTGCCTGGAGTGAAGAACTAAACCCCTACGAGCAGTACTTC. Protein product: CAWSEELNPYEQYF.

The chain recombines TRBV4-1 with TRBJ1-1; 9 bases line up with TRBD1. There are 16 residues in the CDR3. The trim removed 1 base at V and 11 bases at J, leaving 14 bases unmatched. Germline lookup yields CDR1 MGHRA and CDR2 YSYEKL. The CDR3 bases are TGCGCCAGCAGCCAAGTCGAATCCGCAACACAGGGGGCGGCTTTCTTT. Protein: CASSQVESATQGAAFF.

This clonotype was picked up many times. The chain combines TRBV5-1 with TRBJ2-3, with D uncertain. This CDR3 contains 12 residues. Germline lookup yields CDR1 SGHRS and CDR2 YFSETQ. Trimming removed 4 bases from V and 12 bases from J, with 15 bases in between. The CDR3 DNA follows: TGCGCCAGCAGCCTGACAAAGAATCTACAGTATTTT. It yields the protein CASSLTKNLQYF.

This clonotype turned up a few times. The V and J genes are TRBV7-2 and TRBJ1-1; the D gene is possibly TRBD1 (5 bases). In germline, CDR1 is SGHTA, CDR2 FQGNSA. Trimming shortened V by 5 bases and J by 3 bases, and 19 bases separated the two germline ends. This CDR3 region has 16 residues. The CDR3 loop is CASSPLGGALDTEAFF. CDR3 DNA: TGTGCCAGCAGCCCCCTGGGTGGGGCTTTGGACACTGAAGCTTTCTTT.

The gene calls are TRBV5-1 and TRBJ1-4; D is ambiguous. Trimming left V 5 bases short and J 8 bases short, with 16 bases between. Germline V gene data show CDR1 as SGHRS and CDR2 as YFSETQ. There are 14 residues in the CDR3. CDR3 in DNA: TGCGCCAGCAGTGAGGGAAGGTTGAGGGAAAAACTGTTTTTT. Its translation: CASSEGRLREKLFF.

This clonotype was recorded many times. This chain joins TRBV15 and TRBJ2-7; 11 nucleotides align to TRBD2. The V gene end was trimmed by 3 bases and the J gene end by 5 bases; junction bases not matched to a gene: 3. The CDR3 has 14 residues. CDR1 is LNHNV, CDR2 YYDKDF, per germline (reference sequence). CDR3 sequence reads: CATSRTSGKDEQYF. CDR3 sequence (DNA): TGTGCCACCAGCAGGACTAGCGGGAAGGACGAGCAGTACTTC.

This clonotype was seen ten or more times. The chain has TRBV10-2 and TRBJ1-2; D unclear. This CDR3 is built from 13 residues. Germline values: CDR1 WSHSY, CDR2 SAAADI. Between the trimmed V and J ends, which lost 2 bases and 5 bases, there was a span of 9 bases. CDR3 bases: TGCGCCAGCAGTGAGATGGGCCCTTATGGCTACACCTTC. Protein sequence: CASSEMGPYGYTF.

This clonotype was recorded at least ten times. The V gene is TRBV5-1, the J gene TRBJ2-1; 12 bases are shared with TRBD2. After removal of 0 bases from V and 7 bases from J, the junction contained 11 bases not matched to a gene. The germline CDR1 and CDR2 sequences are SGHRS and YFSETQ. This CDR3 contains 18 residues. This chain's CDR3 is CASSLGLAGGPGRNEQFF. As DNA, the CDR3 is TGCGCCAGCAGCTTGGGGCTAGCGGGAGGGCCAGGGAGGAATGAGCAGTTCTTC.

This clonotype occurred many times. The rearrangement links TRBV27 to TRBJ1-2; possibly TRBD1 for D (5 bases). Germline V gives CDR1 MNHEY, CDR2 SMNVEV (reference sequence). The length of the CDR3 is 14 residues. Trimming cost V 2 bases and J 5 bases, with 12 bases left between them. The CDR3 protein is CASSLTWDSYGYTF. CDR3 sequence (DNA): TGTGCCAGCAGTTTAACCTGGGACTCGTATGGCTACACCTTC.

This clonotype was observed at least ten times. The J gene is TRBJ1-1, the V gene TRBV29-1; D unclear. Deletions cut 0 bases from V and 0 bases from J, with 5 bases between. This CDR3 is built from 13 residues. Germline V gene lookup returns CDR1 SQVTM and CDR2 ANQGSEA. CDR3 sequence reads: CSVEEGMNTEAFF. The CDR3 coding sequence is TGCAGCGTTGAAGAGGGGATGAACACTGAAGCTTTCTTT.

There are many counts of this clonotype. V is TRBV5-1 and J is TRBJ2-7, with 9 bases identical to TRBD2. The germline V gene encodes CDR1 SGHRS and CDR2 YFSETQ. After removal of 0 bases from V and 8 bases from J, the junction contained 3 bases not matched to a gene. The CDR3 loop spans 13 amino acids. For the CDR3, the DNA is TGCGCCAGCAGCTTGGGACTAGCGGACAAGCAGTACTTC. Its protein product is CASSLGLADKQYF.

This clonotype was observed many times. The CDR3 loop is CASSLFRGGGPDTQYF. The CDR3 nucleotides read TGCGCCAGCAGCTTGTTCCGCGGAGGAGGGCCAGATACGCAGTATTTT. The chain uses TRBV5-1 and TRBJ2-3, with D tentatively TRBD2 (6 bases). Germline CDR1 reads SGHRS; CDR2 reads YFSETQ. V shed 1 base and J shed 4 bases, with 16 bases lying between them. CDR3 length equals 16 residues. Using reference TRBV5-1 and TRBJ2-3 for the parts outside the CDR3, the full variable domain is KAGVTQTPRYLIKTRGQQVTLSCSPISGHRSVSWYQQTPGQGLQFLFEYFSETQRNKGNFPGRFSGRQFSNSRSEMNVSTLELGDSALYLCASSLFRGGGPDTQYFGPGTRLTVL.

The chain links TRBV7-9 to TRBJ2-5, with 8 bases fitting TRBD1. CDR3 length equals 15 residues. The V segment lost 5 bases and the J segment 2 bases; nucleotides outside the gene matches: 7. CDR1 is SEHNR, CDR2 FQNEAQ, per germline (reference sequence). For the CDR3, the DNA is TGTGCCAGCAGCCCAAGGGGGACAGGACAAGAGACCCAGTACTTC. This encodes CASSPRGTGQETQYF.